This TCR beta chain appears in the sequencing data of a study of T cells in Graves' hyperthyroidism and ophthalmopathy. Study results and limitations: By a 13 V-J model, ophthalmopathy was set apart from stable hyperthyroidism. Ophthalmopathy was predicted by the model a median of about 6.7 months ahead of onset. Most thyroid clonotypes that were expanded above 0.001 also turned up in blood.

Any patient presenting with uncontrolled infection, other autoimmune disease, pregnancy or lactation was left out. This clonotype was detected ten times or more. Its antigen is unknown. Regions amplified from RNA transcripts were the TCR beta CDR3 regions. An initial round of RT-PCR targeting the TCR CDR3 relied on the HTBI primer set. Via MiXCR, TCRdb re-called the multiplex PCR reads, giving one row per CDR3 protein. Among 200,000 to 250,000 distinct CDR3 sequences listed, 24% were seen once. With 4 bases removed from V and 3 bases from J, the gap between germline ends came to 11 bases. The CDR3 covers 14 residues. The germline CDR1 and CDR2 sequences are SGHRS and YFSETQ.

The sequencing sample was made of blood. This TCR came from a woman aged 40-49 years with Graves' ophthalmopathy. The V call is TRBV5-1, the J call TRBJ2-4; D possibly matches TRBD1 or TRBD2 (5 bases each). CDR3 nucleotides: TGCGCCAGCAGCCGGGACGATGACAAAAACATTCAGTACTTC. Amino acids: CASSRDDDKNIQYF.